A selection of T cell receptor beta chains follows, all from one sample in a study of cytomegalovirus exposure and HLA in healthy donors. Method: immunoSEQ multiplex PCR; TCRdb's copy keeps in-frame clones and lacks some. Seen here are about 120,000 clones, 88% observed once, and the top ten hold 1.4%. The specimen was PBMCs. These receptors originate from a woman aged 25-40 years in good health and CMV-seropositive. The CDR3 runs from the conserved cysteine through the conserved F or W. The D gene is left open where the match is weak.

v_call,d_call,j_call,cdr3_nt,cdr3_aa
TRBV11-2,NA,TRBJ2-1,TGTGCCAGCAGCTTACTTCAGGGGATCTCCTACAATGAGCAGTTCTTC,CASSLLQGISYNEQFF
TRBV5-5,NA,TRBJ2-7,TGTGCCAGCAGCGTTATCTCGGGCGGGCGGACCTACGAGCAGTACTTC,CASSVISGGRTYEQYF
TRBV7-3,NA,TRBJ2-3,TGTGCCAGCAGCTTACAGGGTTTAATAACAGATACGCAGTATTTT,CASSLQGLITDTQYF
TRBV4-3,TRBD1,TRBJ1-3,TGCGCCAGCAGCCAAGATGAGGCCGGACAGGGTACAGGAAACACCATATATTTT,CASSQDEAGQGTGNTIYF
TRBV28,NA,TRBJ1-2,TGTGCCAGCAAATCAGGCGTTACCTATGGCTACACCTTC,CASKSGVTYGYTF
TRBV28,NA,TRBJ1-1,TGTGCCAGCAGTTTATCGGGGAACACTGAAGCTTTCTTT,CASSLSGNTEAFF
TRBV7-2,TRBD1,TRBJ1-4,TGTGCCAGCAGCCTCGACCGGACAGGGCGGGGAGAAAAACTGTTTTTT,CASSLDRTGRGEKLFF
TRBV28,NA,TRBJ1-3,TGTGCCAGCAGCTCGGCGGAGGGACGATCTGGAAACACCATATATTTT,CASSSAEGRSGNTIYF
TRBV11-1,TRBD1,TRBJ1-6,TGTGCCAGCAGCAGGGACAGGGGGTATAATTCACCCCTCCACTTT,CASSRDRGYNSPLHF
TRBV9,NA,TRBJ2-3,TGTGCCAGCAGCGGGACAGCGATCGAGGGAGATACGCAGTATTTT,CASSGTAIEGDTQYF